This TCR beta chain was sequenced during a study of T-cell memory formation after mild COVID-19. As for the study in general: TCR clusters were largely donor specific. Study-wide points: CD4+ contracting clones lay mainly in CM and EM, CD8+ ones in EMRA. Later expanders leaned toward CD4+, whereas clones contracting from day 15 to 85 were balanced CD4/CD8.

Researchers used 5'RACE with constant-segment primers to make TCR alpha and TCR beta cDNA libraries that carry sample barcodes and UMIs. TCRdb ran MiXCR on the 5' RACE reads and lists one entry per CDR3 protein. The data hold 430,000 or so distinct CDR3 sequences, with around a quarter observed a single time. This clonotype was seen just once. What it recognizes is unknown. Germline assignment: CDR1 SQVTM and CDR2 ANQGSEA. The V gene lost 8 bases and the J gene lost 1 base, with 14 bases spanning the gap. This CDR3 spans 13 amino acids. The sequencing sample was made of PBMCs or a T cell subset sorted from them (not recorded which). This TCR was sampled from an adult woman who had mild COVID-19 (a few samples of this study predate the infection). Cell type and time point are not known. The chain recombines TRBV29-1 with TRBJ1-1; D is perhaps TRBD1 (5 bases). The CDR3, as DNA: TGCAGCCCTTCCTTCGGGGGGAACACTGAAGCTTTCTTT. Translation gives CSPSFGGNTEAFF.